Following are 30 T cell receptor beta chains from one sample sequenced in a study of monozygotic twins with inflammatory bowel disease. After re-calling the 5' RACE reads, TCRdb lists one entry per CDR3 protein, DNA absent. The sample's table shows hundreds of thousands of distinct CDR3 sequences. Sequencing was carried out using blood. The receptor set was obtained from a human donor with ulcerative colitis or Crohn's disease, or a healthy co-twin of an affected twin (not recorded which).

The genes are TRBV18 and TRBJ2-2. There are 14 residues in the CDR3. CDR1 and CDR2 from the germline V gene are KGHSH and LQKENI. CDR3 sequence: CASSPEIGTGELFF.

V is TRBV3-1 and J is TRBJ2-3; TCRdb picks TRBD1, but there is no DNA to check that call. This CDR3 region has 16 residues. The germline CDR1 and CDR2 sequences are LGHDT and YNNKEL (reference sequence). The CDR3 sequence is CASSSRAGGSTDTQYF.

V gene TRBV27 combines with J gene TRBJ2-4; TCRdb picks TRBD1, but there is no DNA to check that call. Germline CDR1 reads MNHEY; CDR2 reads SMNVEV (reference sequence). This CDR3 contains 13 residues. The CDR3 is CASWDRLKNIQYF.

CDR3 sequence: CASILDGYNEQFF. The rearrangement uses TRBV12-3 or TRBV12-4 and TRBJ2-1. The CDR3 is made up of 13 amino acids.

The chain combines TRBV6-1 with TRBJ2-7; the TCRdb D gene call, TRBD2, has no DNA to confirm it. CDR3 length: 15 amino acids. Germline values: CDR1 MNHNS, CDR2 SASEGT. CDR3 amino acids: CASSETSGGPYEQYF.

This chain uses TRBV20-1 with TRBJ1-2; TCRdb's D call of TRBD1 is untestable without DNA. CDR1 and CDR2 (germline): DFQATT, SNEGSKA (reference sequence). The CDR3 loop spans 13 amino acids. This CDR3 reads CSAVQGVPYVCTF.

The V call is TRBV5-1, the J call TRBJ1-4; TCRdb gives TRBD1 as the D gene, but with no DNA this cannot be confirmed. CDR1 SGHRS and CDR2 YFSETQ come from the germline V gene. The CDR3 is 14 amino acids. The CDR3 reads CASRNRGDNEKLFF.

V and J are TRBV3-1 and TRBJ1-1. The CDR3 runs to 12 residues. Germline CDR1 reads LGHDT; CDR2 reads YNNKEL (reference sequence). The CDR3 sequence is CASSHGDSEAFF.

This rearrangement joins TRBV5-1 to TRBJ2-3; TCRdb designates TRBD2, a call that cannot be tested without DNA. Germline CDR1 and CDR2: SGHRS and YFSETQ. The length of the CDR3 is 15 residues. CDR3: CASSSSRVGTDTQYF.

The chain recombines TRBV12-3 or TRBV12-4 with TRBJ1-4. The CDR3 totals 13 residues. CDR3 residues: CASSSATNEKLFF.

The rearrangement links TRBV10-3 to TRBJ2-5; the TCRdb D gene call, TRBD1, has no DNA to confirm it. CDR3 size: 16 residues. Germline values: CDR1 ENHRY, CDR2 SYGVKD. CDR3: CAISETRGTYQETQYF.

The rearrangement uses TRBV20-1 and TRBJ1-2. Germline CDR1 reads DFQATT; CDR2 reads SNEGSKA (reference sequence). The CDR3 sequence is 15 residues long. The CDR3 reads CSARPRGREISGYTF.

The V call is TRBV6-2 or TRBV6-3, the J call TRBJ1-1; absent DNA, TCRdb's TRBD1 call cannot be checked. The CDR3 totals 14 residues. Germline V CDR1 and CDR2: MNHEY, SVGEGT. CDR3 region: CASSLRDSGTEAFF.

The chain has TRBV5-1 and TRBJ2-2. The CDR3 consists of 13 residues. Germline CDR1 reads SGHRS; CDR2 reads YFSETQ. CDR3 sequence reads: CASSFGEAGELFF.

This chain links TRBV28 with TRBJ1-5. CDR1 is MDHEN and CDR2 is SYDVKM in the germline V gene. The CDR3 is 14 residues long. The CDR3 here is CASSPRGSNQPQHF.

The chain couples TRBV19 to TRBJ2-7; TCRdb proposes TRBD1, but this gene call is untestable without DNA. Germline CDR1 reads LNHDA; CDR2 reads SQIVND (reference sequence). The CDR3 extends over 15 amino acids. This CDR3 reads CASSIAQGESYEQYF. Full variable domain (missing parts from reference TRBV19 and TRBJ2-7): DGGITQSPKYLFRKEGQNVTLSCEQNLNHDAMYWYRQDPGQGLRLIYYSQIVNDFQKGDIAEGYSVSREKKESFPLTVTSAQKNPTAFYLCASSIAQGESYEQYFGPGTRLTVT.

The genes are TRBV12-3 or TRBV12-4 and TRBJ2-3; there is no DNA to check the TCRdb D call of TRBD2. The CDR3 extends over 17 amino acids. CDR3: CASSLDWASGATDTQYF.

The rearrangement uses TRBV12-3 or TRBV12-4 and TRBJ2-3. The CDR3 loop spans 13 amino acids. The CDR3 protein is CASSLGKTDTQYF.

The chain recombines TRBV12-3 or TRBV12-4 with TRBJ1-2. The CDR3 loop spans 12 amino acids. The CDR3 here is CASSPMRYGYTF.

This chain uses TRBV7-2 with TRBJ2-1. This CDR3 has 14 amino acids. Germline CDR1 reads SGHTA; CDR2 reads FQGNSA. CDR3 sequence: CASSLAKYYNEQFF.

The rearrangement links TRBV3-1 to TRBJ2-2; there is no DNA to check the TCRdb D call of TRBD2. The CDR3 extends over 14 amino acids. Germline lookup yields CDR1 LGHDT and CDR2 YNNKEL (reference sequence). CDR3 sequence: CASNLAGGTGELFF.

The chain carries TRBV5-1 and TRBJ2-1; the TCRdb call, TRBD1, lacks DNA for checking. Germline CDR1 reads SGHRS; CDR2 reads YFSETQ. This CDR3 contains 14 residues. The chain's CDR3 is CASSLGGPSSEQFF. The whole variable domain, filled in from reference TRBV5-1 and TRBJ2-1, reads KAGVTQTPRYLIKTRGQQVTLSCSPISGHRSVSWYQQTPGQGLQFLFEYFSETQRNKGNFPGRFSGRQFSNSRSEMNVSTLELGDSALYLCASSLGGPSSEQFFGPGTRLTVL.

This rearrangement joins TRBV5-6 to TRBJ1-1; there is no DNA to check the TCRdb D call of TRBD1. The CDR3 covers 13 residues. CDR1 is SGHDT, CDR2 YYEEEE, per germline. The CDR3 loop is CASSLQPGIGAFF.

This chain links TRBV7-3 with TRBJ2-3. The CDR3 loop spans 13 amino acids. CDR1 and CDR2 from the germline V gene are SGHTA and FQGTGA. CDR3: CASSSHPTDTQYF. Full variable domain (rest looked up from reference TRBV7-3 and TRBJ2-3): GAGVSQTPSNKVTEKGKYVELRCDPISGHTALYWYRQSLGQGPEFLIYFQGTGAADDSGLPNDRFFAVRPEGSVSTLKIQRTERGDSAVYLCASSSHPTDTQYFGPGTRLTVL.

The chain recombines TRBV5-4 with TRBJ2-7; TCRdb calls TRBD2, which cannot be checked without DNA. There are 15 residues in the CDR3. Germline CDR1 is SGHNT and CDR2 is YYREEE (reference sequence). The CDR3 protein is CASSSSGRARYEQYF.

This chain joins TRBV4-2 and TRBJ1-2. Per germline, CDR1 LGHNA and CDR2 YNFKEQ. The CDR3 extends over 16 amino acids. The CDR3 sequence is CASSQEPILANYGYTF.

V and J are TRBV28 and TRBJ1-1; TCRdb's D gene call, TRBD1, goes unchecked for lack of DNA. CDR3 length equals 13 residues. The germline gives CDR1 MDHEN, CDR2 SYDVKM. CDR3: CASTREMNTEAFF.

The rearrangement joins TRBV7-9 to TRBJ2-7. Germline CDR1 and CDR2: SEHNR and FQNEAQ (reference sequence). The CDR3 has 11 amino acids. CDR3 in amino acids: CASSKSGEQYF.

The V and J genes are TRBV5-1 and TRBJ2-2. The CDR3 sequence is 13 residues long. Looked up from germline, CDR1 is SGHRS and CDR2 is YFSETQ. CDR3 residues: CASSLAPTGELFF.

The CDR3 loop is CASSQGQGVANYGYTF. This chain uses TRBV5-4 with TRBJ1-2; TCRdb picks TRBD1, but there is no DNA to check that call. Looked up from germline, CDR1 is SGHNT and CDR2 is YYREEE (reference sequence). The CDR3 sequence is 16 residues long.